Sequencing of this T cell receptor (beta chain) was carried out in a study of cytomegalovirus exposure and HLA in healthy donors. Study background: As released early, the data held roughly 85 million unique TCRs from HLA-typed donors. Notes on the study in general: Highly shared sequence variants in one cluster were likely a sequencing artifact.

Although they were nominally healthy when sampled, donors likely had unrecorded immune exposures. The CDR3 extends over 17 amino acids. The germline gives CDR1 KGHSY, CDR2 FQNENV. V was pared by 1 base and J by 1 base, with 14 bases between. As regards this clone: Its antigen is undetermined.

Amplification used 60 Vbeta primers and 13 Jbeta primers. Clones were read by immunoSEQ multiplex PCR, and TCRdb kept only the in-frame ones, dropping some. The sample holds 70,000 to 95,000 clones, around three quarters seen once. The clonotype comes from a male donor in good health and CMV-seronegative. The V and J genes are TRBV16 and TRBJ1-5; unclear D gene. Material for sequencing was PBMCs. Here the CDR3 reads CASSQFPSGRSNQPQHF. The CDR3 coding sequence is TGTGCCAGCAGCCAATTCCCCAGTGGGAGGAGCAATCAGCCCCAGCATTTT.